These T cell receptor beta chains were read from a single sample in a study of regulatory T cells in long-lasting Graves disease. Using its own MiXCR run on the multiplex PCR reads, TCRdb lists one record per CDR3 protein. In the table there are hundreds of thousands of distinct CDR3 sequences, about 15% of which are singletons. The same specimen was also included in a second study, on T cells in Graves' hyperthyroidism and ophthalmopathy.

The source was peripheral blood mononuclear cells (PBMCs), collected at new diagnosis, from a patient treated with antithyroid drugs. The receptors were sampled from a woman aged 25 to 39 with Graves disease. CDR3s include the opening cysteine and the closing phenylalanine or tryptophan. Fields, in order: D gene, clone size, J gene, V gene, CDR3 DNA, CDR3 protein. A D gene is named only where the DNA matches it firmly. Not all rows give a size; the values are once, few, many and, for expanded clones, a class.

>TRBD2|-|TRBJ2-2|TRBV20-1
TGCAGTGCGCCGGGACTAGCTAGCACCGGGGAGCTGTTTTTT
CSAPGLASTGELFF
>TRBD1|many|TRBJ1-2|TRBV25-1
TGTGCCAGCAGTGACTCGGGGACAGGGAGGCATGGCTACACCTTC
CASSDSGTGRHGYTF
>-|many|TRBJ2-4|TRBV3-1
TGTGCCAGCAGCCATTCCGTACTGAACATTCAGTACTTC
CASSHSVLNIQYF
>TRBD1|few|TRBJ2-1|TRBV5-1
TGCGCCAGCAGCTACCCGGGACAGGGTCTGAATGAGCAGTTCTTC
CASSYPGQGLNEQFF
>-|many|TRBJ1-1|TRBV12-3/TRBV12-4
TGTGCCAGCAGTTCGGACATCTCCTACACTGAAGCTTTCTTT
CASSSDISYTEAFF
>TRBD1|many|TRBJ2-2|TRBV27
TGTGCCAGCAGGCTAGCTAGCAGGGGGACCGGGGAGCTGTTTTTT
CASRLASRGTGELFF
>-|-|TRBJ2-3|TRBV7-9
TGTGCCAGCAGCCGTCGAGACGTGCCTGACACAGATACGCAGTATTTT
CASSRRDVPDTDTQYF
>-|few|TRBJ2-1|TRBV3-1
TGTGCCAGCAGTCATAACTACAATGAGCAGTTCTTC
CASSHNYNEQFF
>-|-|TRBJ2-2|TRBV2
TGTGCCAGCAGTTCCTCACGGGGTATCGGGGAGCTGTTTTTT
CASSSSRGIGELFF
>TRBD2|-|TRBJ2-5|TRBV6-1
TGTGCCAGCAGAGGCCAAGCTAGCGGGAGAGAGACCCAGTACTTC
CASRGQASGRETQYF
>-|many|TRBJ1-1|TRBV7-3
TGTGCCAGCAGTAACTCTAAAGGGGGGGGCGGTGAAGCTTTCTTT
CASSNSKGGGGEAFF
>-|many|TRBJ1-5|TRBV30
TGTGCCTGGAGTCAGGAAGGGCGGCCCCAGCATTTT
CAWSQEGRPQHF
>-|-|TRBJ1-2|TRBV10-3
TGTGCCATCAGTGAGAACAGGGTCGGGGGCTATGGCTACACCTTC
CAISENRVGGYGYTF
>-|-|TRBJ2-5|TRBV7-2
TGTGCCAGCAGCTTAAACCCACCCGTGGAGGAGACCCAGTACTTC
CASSLNPPVEETQYF
>TRBD1|few|TRBJ1-6|TRBV12-3/TRBV12-4
TGTGCCAGCAGTCGCCGGGACAGGGGGCCTTATTCACCCCTCCACTTT
CASSRRDRGPYSPLHF
>-|-|TRBJ2-2|TRBV7-3
TGTGCCAGCAGCCTAATCCCAGCGGTGAGCACCGGGGAGCTGTTTTTT
CASSLIPAVSTGELFF
>TRBD1|few|TRBJ1-5|TRBV10-3
TGTGCCAGCAGCCGGGACAGGGGAGATAAGCCCCAGCATTTT
CASSRDRGDKPQHF
>-|-|TRBJ2-6|TRBV20-1
TGCAGTGCTAGAGAGGCCTCTGGGGCCAACGTCCTGACTTTC
CSAREASGANVLTF
>-|many|TRBJ1-1|TRBV3-1
TGTGCCAGCAGTCGGGGGAACACTGAAGCTTTCTTT
CASSRGNTEAFF
>-|-|TRBJ2-7|TRBV2
TGTGCCAGGGGACAAGTGGGCTCCTACGGGCAGTACTTC
CARGQVGSYGQYF
>-|many|TRBJ1-3|TRBV6-5
TGTGCCAGCAGTTACTCGGGCAGGGATGGGAACACCATATATTTT
CASSYSGRDGNTIYF
>-|many|TRBJ2-3|TRBV6-1
TGTGCCAGCGACCGAAGGGGTACAGATACGCAGTATTTT
CASDRRGTDTQYF
>TRBD1|many|TRBJ1-1|TRBV24-1
TGTGCCACTACAGGGGGCGCGGAGAACACTGAAGCTTTCTTT
CATTGGAENTEAFF
>-|-|TRBJ1-2|TRBV28
TGTGCCAGCAGTTTTTACCCTGGGGCGGATGGGGGCTACACCTTC
CASSFYPGADGGYTF
>TRBD1|many|TRBJ1-2|TRBV28
TGTGCCAGCGGTACCAGACAGGGCTTCTATGGCTACACCTTC
CASGTRQGFYGYTF
>TRBD2|few|TRBJ2-6|TRBV7-9
TGTGCCAGCAGCCAAAGACTAGCGGGAGCCGGGGCCAACGTCCTGACTTTC
CASSQRLAGAGANVLTF
>-|many|TRBJ2-7|TRBV28
TGTGCCAGCAGTTCTAACGCGTGGGCCCGGATCGGCTACGAGCAGTACTTC
CASSSNAWARIGYEQYF
>-|few|TRBJ2-1|TRBV10-3
TGTGCCATCAGTCAAACAGCTAACAATGAGCAGTTCTTC
CAISQTANNEQFF
>-|many|TRBJ1-5|TRBV20-1
TGCAGTGCTAGGCCAGATAGCAATCAGCCCCAGCATTTT
CSARPDSNQPQHF
>-|few|TRBJ1-1|TRBV5-1
TGCGCCAGCAGCCGCGTTGGGGGTACCACTGAAGCTTTCTTT
CASSRVGGTTEAFF
>-|many|TRBJ2-5|TRBV6-5
TGTGCCAGCAGTTACTCGCCAGGGAGTCAAGAGACCCAGTACTTC
CASSYSPGSQETQYF
>-|many|TRBJ2-1|TRBV7-9
TGTGCCAGCAGCTTGTCTAGCGTCGTAGCCTACAATGAGCAGTTCTTC
CASSLSSVVAYNEQFF
>-|few|TRBJ2-3|TRBV29-1
TGCAGCGTTGAAGTCCCCCCCCCGGGTCTAGATACGCAGTATTTT
CSVEVPPPGLDTQYF
>-|-|TRBJ2-1|TRBV29-1
TGCAGCGTTGAAGCCTCAGCAGGAAATGAGCAGTTCTTC
CSVEASAGNEQFF
>-|many|TRBJ2-7|TRBV27
TGTGCCAGCAGTGGAGGGGGGCCCCCCTACGAGCAGTACTTC
CASSGGGPPYEQYF
>-|-|TRBJ2-7|TRBV11-2
TGCGCCAGCAGCCGAAACGCGGTGGGCAACGAGCAGTACTTC
CASSRNAVGNEQYF
>-|many|TRBJ1-5|TRBV20-1
TGCAGTGCCAAGAGGGGGGAGGGATGGGGCAATCAGCCCCAGCATTTT
CSAKRGEGWGNQPQHF
>-|few|TRBJ2-1|TRBV7-9
TGTGCCAGCAGCGAAGGGTGGGCTGAGCAGTTCTTC
CASSEGWAEQFF
>-|-|TRBJ2-2|TRBV6-1
TGTGCCAGCAGCCGCTGGGGGATCGGGGAGCTGTTTTTT
CASSRWGIGELFF
>-|many|TRBJ2-1|TRBV2
TGTGCCAGCGTATTGGACGGTAGCTCCTACAATGAGCAGTTCTTC
CASVLDGSSYNEQFF
>-|many|TRBJ1-4|TRBV6-5
TGTGCCAGCAGTTCCCAGAACTTTAATGAAAAACTGTTTTTT
CASSSQNFNEKLFF
>TRBD1|-|TRBJ2-7|TRBV28
TGTGCCAGCAGACTCAGGGGGCCTTACGAGCAGTACTTC
CASRLRGPYEQYF
>TRBD2|-|TRBJ2-2|TRBV9
TGTGCCAGCAGCGACCCCAACCTAGCGGGAGGGCCCCGGGAGCTGTTTTTT
CASSDPNLAGGPRELFF
>TRBD1|many|TRBJ1-2|TRBV6-1
TGTGCCAGCAGGGAACCGGGACAGGGGTTGAAGTTGCACTATGGCTACACCTTC
CASREPGQGLKLHYGYTF
>TRBD1|-|TRBJ1-5|TRBV2
TGTGCCAGCAGTCCGGGACAGTCGAGCAATCAGCCCCAGCATTTT
CASSPGQSSNQPQHF
>-|many|TRBJ2-3|TRBV2
TGTGCCAGCAGTGAAATCCGGTACGAGGGAGATACGCAGTATTTT
CASSEIRYEGDTQYF
>-|many|TRBJ2-7|TRBV12-3/TRBV12-4
TGTGCCAGCAGTTTTTCCCCCCCTAAGCAGTACTTC
CASSFSPPKQYF
>-|few|TRBJ2-7|TRBV5-1
TGCGCCAGCAGCTTGGTTGGGGGCGACGAGCAGTACTTC
CASSLVGGDEQYF